These 16 T cell receptor beta chains were all obtained from the same sample, sequenced in a study of blood T cell repertoires in COVID-19. Produced via immunoSEQ multiplex PCR; TCRdb's table is partial and in-frame only. The sample includes 250,000 to 400,000 clones, 87% seen only once; the top ten take 1%. The source material was peripheral blood. These receptors were obtained from a man between 45 and 60 years old with active or convalescent COVID-19.

Turning to this clone: The sample carries other DNA sequences with the same CDR3. For the CDR3, the DNA is TGTGCCAGCAGCTTACTAGCGGGAGGAGGGGAGACCCAGTACTTC. This sequence encodes CASSLLAGGGETQYF. V gene TRBV7-9 combines with J gene TRBJ2-5; the match to TRBD2 covers 11 bases. V shed 2 bases and J 5 bases; nucleotides not matched to a gene: 4. This CDR3 has 15 residues. Germline V gene sequence: CDR1 SEHNR, CDR2 FQNEAQ (reference sequence). The variable domain in full, completed from reference TRBV7-9 and TRBJ2-5, reads DTGVSQNPRHKITKRGQNVTFRCDPISEHNRLYWYRQTLGQGPEFLTYFQNEAQLEKSRLLSDRFSAERPKGSFSTLEIQRTEQGDSAMYLCASSLLAGGGETQYFGPGTRLLVL.

The chain uses TRBV7-2 and TRBJ2-5; TRBD2 matches 8 bases. This CDR3 has 16 amino acids. Trimming at V came to 2 bases and at J to 2 bases, leaving 7 bases not matched to a gene. Germline-derived CDR1 and CDR2 are SGHTA and FQGNSA. CDR3 amino acids: CASSLLGGGLQETQYF. CDR3 DNA sequence: TGTGCCAGCAGCTTACTCGGCGGGGGGCTTCAAGAGACCCAGTACTTC.

This chain links TRBV2 with TRBJ1-6; 10 nucleotides match TRBD1. The CDR3 runs to 14 residues. V was pared by 6 bases and J by 8 bases, with 4 bases of the junction left unmatched. Germline loops: CDR1 SNHLY, CDR2 FYNNEI. In DNA form, the CDR3 reads TGTGCCAGCAGCCCGGGACAGGGGTATTCACCCCTCCACTTT. Its protein is CASSPGQGYSPLHF. Combining the CDR3 with reference TRBV2 and TRBJ1-6 gives the whole variable domain EPEVTQTPSHQVTQMGQEVILRCVPISNHLYFYWYRQILGQKVEFLVSFYNNEISEKSEIFDDQFSVERPDGSNFTLKIRSTKLEDSAMYFCASSPGQGYSPLHFGNGTRLTVT.

The V call is TRBV19, the J call TRBJ1-1; D possibly corresponds to TRBD1 (6 bases). V was shortened by 6 bases and J by 3 bases, with 14 bases between the two germline ends. CDR3 length equals 14 residues. Germline V gene lookup returns CDR1 LNHDA and CDR2 SQIVND (reference sequence). CDR3 amino acids: CASSTTGSYTEAFF. CDR3 DNA: TGTGCCAGTAGCACGACAGGCTCATACACTGAAGCTTTCTTT.

This rearrangement joins TRBV3-1 (or the pseudogene TRBV3-2) to TRBJ2-4; D gene ambiguous. CDR1 and CDR2 (germline): LGHDT, YNNKEL (reference sequence). Trimming cost V 4 bases and J 0 bases, with 10 bases left between them. CDR3 size: 15 residues. As DNA, the CDR3 is TGTGCCAGCAGCCCTGGCTGTCAAGCCAAAAACATTCAGTACTTC. Translating it yields CASSPGCQAKNIQYF.

This chain uses TRBV7-6 with TRBJ2-3; 8 bases match TRBD2. The CDR3 totals 14 residues. CDR1 and CDR2 from the germline V gene are SGHVS and FNYEAQ. The V and J ends lost 1 base and 7 bases, in that order; junction bases with no gene match: 4. The CDR3 spells CASSLGSGTNTQYF. The CDR3 DNA is TGTGCCAGCAGCTTAGGTAGCGGGACGAATACGCAGTATTTT.

This chain links TRBV10-1 with TRBJ2-7; the match to TRBD1 covers 7 bases. Germline CDR1 and CDR2: WNHNN and SYGVQD (reference sequence). The CDR3 runs 11 residues. The J segment lost 4 bases and the V segment lost 7 bases, leaving 1 base of the junction unmatched. The CDR3 region is CASTGGYEQYF. Written as DNA, the CDR3 is TGCGCCAGCACAGGGGGATACGAGCAGTACTTC.

The gene calls are TRBV4-1 and TRBJ1-1, with D unclear. There are 14 residues in the CDR3. Germline CDR1 MGHRA, CDR2 YSYEKL. Trimming pared 0 bases from V and 2 bases from J, leaving 7 bases between. In DNA form, the CDR3 reads TGCGCCAGCAGCCAAGATATTAGCAACACTGAAGCTTTCTTT. It is translated as CASSQDISNTEAFF.

CDR3: CASSLAINSGANVLTF. CDR3 nucleotides: TGCGCCAGCAGCTTGGCTATCAACTCTGGGGCCAACGTCCTGACTTTC. The chain recombines TRBV5-1 with TRBJ2-6; D is unresolved. The CDR3 spans 16 residues. Germline CDR1 reads SGHRS; CDR2 reads YFSETQ. Between the trimmed V and J ends, which lost 0 bases and 0 bases, there was a span of 7 bases.

This chain joins TRBV10-3 and TRBJ2-7, with a tentative D call TRBD2 (5 bases). The V end was cut by 6 bases, the J end by 1 base, with 10 bases between. Germline loops: CDR1 ENHRY, CDR2 SYGVKD. This CDR3 is 13 amino acids long. Written as DNA, the CDR3 is TGTGCCATCAGGCCCGGGGAATCCTACGAGCAGTACTTC. It translates to CAIRPGESYEQYF.

The rearrangement joins TRBV7-2 to TRBJ2-3; TRBD2 matches at 10 bases. CDR1 is SGHTA, CDR2 FQGNSA, per germline. V gave up 3 bases and J gave up 1 base; unmatched junction bases: 4. The CDR3 has 16 amino acids. CDR3 in amino acids: CASSFSGGAGTDTQYF. The CDR3 DNA is TGTGCCAGCAGCTTCAGCGGGGGGGCAGGCACAGATACGCAGTATTTT.

This chain joins TRBV4-2 and TRBJ1-4, with a tentative D call TRBD1 (6 bases). Per germline, CDR1 LGHNA and CDR2 YNFKEQ. This CDR3 has 14 residues. The V end lost 2 bases, the J end lost 7 bases, and 11 bases lay between the germline ends. The CDR3 DNA is TGTGCCAGCAGCCAACCACAGGGTTCTGAAAAACTGTTTTTT. Translated: CASSQPQGSEKLFF.

The chain couples TRBV5-5 to TRBJ2-7; no clear D gene. The CDR3 consists of 16 residues. CDR1 is SGHKS and CDR2 is YYEKEE in the germline V gene (reference sequence). Deletions cut 4 bases from V and 2 bases from J, with 19 bases between. The CDR3, as DNA: TGTGCCAGCAGCCAAACAATATACACGCTAGCCTACGAGCAGTACTTC. Protein: CASSQTIYTLAYEQYF.

The rearrangement uses TRBV11-2 and TRBJ2-1; TRBD1 agrees at 9 bases. Losses at the gene ends were 2 bases for V and 9 bases for J; bases not matched to a gene: 8. Germline lookup yields CDR1 SGHAT and CDR2 FQNNGV. This CDR3 region has 15 residues. The CDR3 loop is CASSLTRQGGTEQFF. DNA of the CDR3: TGTGCCAGCAGCTTAACCCGACAGGGGGGGACTGAGCAGTTCTTC. The full variable domain, its missing parts supplied by reference TRBV11-2 and TRBJ2-1, is EAGVAQSPRYKIIEKRQSVAFWCNPISGHATLYWYQQILGQGPKLLIQFQNNGVVDDSQLPKDRFSAERLKGVDSTLKIQPAKLEDSAVYLCASSLTRQGGTEQFFGPGTRLTVL.

The rearrangement links TRBV7-2 to TRBJ2-7; possible D gene TRBD1, 5 bases. This CDR3 has 12 residues. CDR1 is SGHTA, CDR2 FQGNSA, per germline. The V gene lost 3 bases and the J gene lost 7 bases, with 10 bases spanning the gap. The CDR3 sequence is CASSFRSGEQYF. The CDR3 nucleotides are TGTGCCAGCAGCTTCCGGTCAGGGGAGCAGTACTTC.

Here the CDR3 DNA reads TGCGCCAGCAGCCAAGCGGGTCCCCCCACAGATACGCAGTATTTT. Translating it yields CASSQAGPPTDTQYF. V and J are TRBV4-3 and TRBJ2-3; D remains unclear. Trimming shortened V by 1 base and J by 2 bases, and 10 bases separated the two germline ends. The germline V gene has CDR1 LGHNA and CDR2 YSLEER. The CDR3 totals 15 residues.